The TCR beta chain described here comes from a study of T cells after yellow fever vaccination. The study, taken as a whole, reports: Repertoires obtained by FACS sorting could include abundant clonotypes that entered as contaminants from the bulk population. Just a small share of clonotypes turned up in the CD4 compartment as well as the CD8 compartment.

This clonotype was detected a few times. Antigen specificity is unknown. This CDR3 contains 15 residues. Per the germline V gene, CDR1 is SEHNR and CDR2 is FQNEAQ (reference sequence). V lost 8 bases, J lost 3 bases, and 16 bases lay in between. TCRdb ran MiXCR on the 5' RACE reads and lists one entry per CDR3 protein. The data contain 150,000 to 200,000 distinct CDR3 sequences, roughly 6.4% of them singletons. The chain carries TRBV7-9 and TRBJ1-4; D perhaps matches TRBD1 (6 bases). The starting material was CD4+ T cells sorted from PBMCs, obtained on the day of the first yellow fever vaccination. The receptor comes from a man between 18 and 29 years old who received the YFV17D yellow fever vaccine. DNA for the CDR3: TGTGCCAGCCACGTAGGGGGTACAGCTAATGAAAAACTGTTTTTT. Translated, it gives CASHVGGTANEKLFF.